A single sample is the source of the 31 T cell receptor beta chains below, sequenced in a study of T-cell reconstitution after alpha-beta-depleted transplantation in children. Unique molecular identifiers featured in how the TCRbeta library was prepared. Each CDR3 protein is one row after TCRdb ran MiXCR on the PCR reads. The repertoire includes some 310,000 distinct CDR3 sequences, roughly 25% of them detected once, and approximately 11% sits in the top ten. This specimen consisted of PBMCs, mostly from graft donor cells, obtained 180 days after TCRalphabeta/CD19-depleted stem cell transplant. These receptors all stem from a male patient between 10 and 17 years old who had a stem cell transplant for acute lymphoblastic leukemia, so the T cells may come from the graft donor.

This clonotype was observed many times. The CDR3 loop reads CASSYLAEAYEQYF. DNA for the CDR3: TGCGCCAGCAGCTACTTAGCGGAGGCCTACGAGCAGTACTTC. The chain links TRBV5-1 to TRBJ2-7; maybe TRBD2 (6 bases). CDR3 length: 14 residues. In germline, CDR1 is SGHRS, CDR2 YFSETQ. The V end was cut by 3 bases, the J end by 2 bases, with 12 bases between.

This chain links TRBV11-1 with TRBJ2-2; D remains ambiguous. Germline values: CDR1 SGHAT, CDR2 FQDESV (reference sequence). V lost 5 bases to trimming and J lost 1 base, with 20 bases between them. This CDR3 has 18 amino acids. The CDR3, as DNA: TGTGCCAGCAGCGTGACCAGGACGGCAAGATTGAACACCGGGGAGCTGTTTTTT. This translates into CASSVTRTARLNTGELFF.

J is TRBJ1-2 and V is TRBV20-1, with 10 nucleotides matching TRBD1. V dropped 8 bases and J dropped 4; count of bases not matched to a gene: 10. Germline values: CDR1 DFQATT, CDR2 SNEGSKA (reference sequence). The length of the CDR3 is 14 residues. CDR3 loop: CSTEGGQGLYGYTF. For the CDR3, the DNA is TGCAGTACAGAGGGGGGACAGGGGCTCTATGGCTACACCTTC.

This clonotype was picked up a small number of times. The genes are TRBV5-1 and TRBJ1-2, with a tentative D call TRBD1 (5 bases). This CDR3 comprises 17 residues. The germline CDR1 and CDR2 sequences are SGHRS and YFSETQ. The V gene lost 0 bases and the J gene lost 0 bases, with 15 bases spanning the gap. As DNA, the CDR3 is TGCGCCAGCAGCTTGGTTTCGGGACCGGGGGCTAACTATGGCTACACCTTC. Its translation: CASSLVSGPGANYGYTF.

The chain couples TRBV20-1 to TRBJ2-2; the match to TRBD2 covers 7 bases. Germline CDR1 is DFQATT and CDR2 is SNEGSKA (reference sequence). V lost 3 bases to trimming and J lost 2 bases; unmatched junction nucleotides: 3. The length of the CDR3 is 14 residues. CDR3 protein: CSARGGVNTGELFF. CDR3 nucleotides: TGCAGTGCTAGGGGAGGGGTCAACACCGGGGAGCTGTTTTTT.

In this sample, this clonotype turned up many times. The chain joins TRBV4-1 to TRBJ2-5; 7 nucleotides match TRBD2. Per the germline V gene, CDR1 is MGHRA and CDR2 is YSYEKL. After removal of 0 bases from V and 1 base from J, the junction contained 5 bases not matched to a gene. This CDR3 is 16 amino acids long. CDR3 coding DNA: TGCGCCAGCAGCCAAGAGCCAAGGGAGGGCCAAGAGACCCAGTACTTC. Translating it yields CASSQEPREGQETQYF.

This clonotype was counted only a few times. The rearrangement links TRBV7-8 to TRBJ2-2, with a weak D call TRBD2 (6 bases). Germline V gene lookup returns CDR1 SGHVS and CDR2 FQNEAQ. This CDR3 region has 15 residues. V gave up 2 bases and J gave up 5 bases, with 12 bases separating them. CDR3: CASSLYGSRTGELFF. The CDR3 coding sequence is TGTGCCAGCAGCTTATACGGGAGTAGGACCGGGGAGCTGTTTTTT.

This clonotype was seen a few times. The chain recombines TRBV7-9 with TRBJ2-3, with TRBD1 matching over 8 bases. The V segment lost 5 bases and the J segment 1 base; nucleotides outside the gene matches: 5. The germline CDR1 and CDR2 sequences are SEHNR and FQNEAQ (reference sequence). This CDR3 comprises 15 residues. CDR3: CASSTGQGRTDTQYF. As DNA, the CDR3 is TGTGCCAGCAGCACCGGACAGGGTCGCACAGATACGCAGTATTTT.

This clonotype has a handful of counts. The chain couples TRBV11-2 to TRBJ2-3; the match to TRBD2 covers 11 bases. This CDR3 contains 20 residues. Unmatched junction bases numbered 18, after V lost 5 bases and J lost 2 bases. Per germline, CDR1 SGHAT and CDR2 FQNNGV. CDR3 nucleotides: TGTGCCAGCAGCGTACCCTTTCGACTAGCGGGACCGGTTATCACAGATACGCAGTATTTT. The encoded protein is CASSVPFRLAGPVITDTQYF. The whole variable domain, filled in from reference TRBV11-2 and TRBJ2-3, reads EAGVAQSPRYKIIEKRQSVAFWCNPISGHATLYWYQQILGQGPKLLIQFQNNGVVDDSQLPKDRFSAERLKGVDSTLKIQPAKLEDSAVYLCASSVPFRLAGPVITDTQYFGPGTRLTVL.

V usage is TRBV6-5 and J usage is TRBJ1-1; TRBD1 matches at 8 bases. Unmatched junction bases numbered 4, after V lost 5 bases and J lost 2 bases. The length of the CDR3 is 14 residues. Germline V lookup: CDR1 MNHEY, CDR2 SVGAGI. CDR3 coding DNA: TGTGCCAGCAGTCACGGACAGGGAAACACTGAAGCTTTCTTT. Its translation is CASSHGQGNTEAFF.

The genes are TRBV7-3 and TRBJ2-1, with D possibly TRBD2 on 7 matching bases. The CDR3 consists of 16 residues. Trimming cost V 5 bases and J 6 bases, with 20 bases left between them. CDR1 and CDR2 from the germline V gene are SGHTA and FQGTGA. In nucleotides, the CDR3 is TGTGCCAGCAGCCCGAAGGGGGGGCGGTCCGGCAATGAGCAGTTCTTC. This encodes CASSPKGGRSGNEQFF.

The chain is built from TRBV9 and TRBJ2-3, with 8 bases matching TRBD1. CDR1 is SGDLS and CDR2 is YYNGEE in the germline V gene. V was clipped by 0 bases and J by 6 bases; unmatched bases: 6. There are 15 residues in the CDR3. The CDR3 spells CASSVVRTGSDTQYF. Here the CDR3 DNA reads TGTGCCAGCAGCGTAGTTCGGACAGGGTCGGATACGCAGTATTTT.

This clonotype has a count of ten or more. The chain links TRBV2 to TRBJ1-1; D ambiguous. The CDR3 consists of 13 residues. Per the germline V gene, CDR1 is SNHLY and CDR2 is FYNNEI. V shed 6 bases and J shed 0 bases, with 8 bases lying between them. CDR3 DNA sequence: TGTGCCAGCAGACTCACAGTGAACACTGAAGCTTTCTTT. Its translation: CASRLTVNTEAFF.

The chain employs TRBV3-1 and TRBJ2-5, with TRBD2 matching 12 bases. Germline CDR1 and CDR2: LGHDT and YNNKEL (reference sequence). This CDR3 has 18 residues. Trimming took 0 bases from V and 0 from J; bases not matched to a gene: 5. For the CDR3, the DNA is TGTGCCAGCAGCCAAGATGGGACTAGCGGGCTGTACCAAGAGACCCAGTACTTC. Protein: CASSQDGTSGLYQETQYF.

This clonotype was detected only a few times. The chain has TRBV3-1 and TRBJ2-3; unclear D gene. The germline gives CDR1 LGHDT, CDR2 YNNKEL (reference sequence). The CDR3 totals 12 residues. Trimming shortened V by 2 bases and J by 2 bases, and 2 bases separated the two germline ends. The CDR3 sequence: CASSQITDTQYF. The CDR3 coding sequence is TGTGCCAGCAGCCAAATCACAGATACGCAGTATTTT.

The J gene is TRBJ1-2, the V gene TRBV2; TRBD1 might be the D (6 bases). V was pared by 5 bases and J by 8 bases, with 12 bases between. This CDR3 is built from 12 residues. Per the germline V gene, CDR1 is SNHLY and CDR2 is FYNNEI. CDR3 sequence (DNA): TGTGCCAGCAGTAACAGGGACATAGGCTACACCTTC. This codes for CASSNRDIGYTF. The full variable domain, with the rest looked up from reference TRBV2 and TRBJ1-2, is EPEVTQTPSHQVTQMGQEVILRCVPISNHLYFYWYRQILGQKVEFLVSFYNNEISEKSEIFDDQFSVERPDGSNFTLKIRSTKLEDSAMYFCASSNRDIGYTFGSGTRLTVV.

In its sample, this clonotype was seen a few times. The chain employs TRBV7-3 and TRBJ2-7, with D possibly TRBD2 on 5 matching bases. The CDR3 loop spans 15 amino acids. Trimming pared 2 bases from V and 4 bases from J, leaving 15 bases between. Germline V gene lookup returns CDR1 SGHTA and CDR2 FQGTGA. For the CDR3, the DNA is TGTGCCAGCAGCTTAGGGGTTAGCGCGTGGTACGAGCAGTACTTC. It translates to CASSLGVSAWYEQYF.

V and J are TRBV28 and TRBJ2-3, with a tentative D call TRBD2 (6 bases). The V end was cut by 6 bases, the J end by 1 base, with 17 bases between. The CDR3 has 16 residues. Germline values: CDR1 MDHEN, CDR2 SYDVKM. The CDR3 here is CASSPSMRDGTDTQYF. The CDR3 DNA reads as TGTGCCAGCAGCCCTTCTATGCGGGACGGCACAGATACGCAGTATTTT. Looking up the rest from reference TRBV28 and TRBJ2-3 gives the full variable domain: DVKVTQSSRYLVKRTGEKVFLECVQDMDHENMFWYRQDPGLGLRLIYFSYDVKMKEKGDIPEGYSVSREKKERFSLILESASTNQTSMYLCASSPSMRDGTDTQYFGPGTRLTVL.

The rearrangement uses TRBV9 and TRBJ2-7; D might be TRBD2 (5 bases). Germline CDR1 SGDLS, CDR2 YYNGEE. V lost 3 bases and J lost 1, with 8 bases in between. CDR3 length: 13 residues. DNA for the CDR3: TGTGCCAGCAGCGCCGGGATTTCCTACGAGCAGTACTTC. Amino acids: CASSAGISYEQYF.

The sample holds a few counts of this clonotype. The gene calls are TRBV10-3 and TRBJ1-6, with D hard to call. CDR1 ENHRY and CDR2 SYGVKD come from the germline V gene. CDR3 size: 16 residues. Trimming took off 2 bases at V and 4 bases at J, with 12 bases between the two ends. The CDR3 loop is CAISERVGHYNSPLHF. CDR3 sequence (DNA): TGTGCCATCAGTGAGAGGGTGGGCCATTATAATTCACCCCTCCACTTT.

The V call is TRBV29-1, the J call TRBJ1-1; the D is unclear. Germline V lookup: CDR1 SQVTM, CDR2 ANQGSEA. The length of the CDR3 is 12 residues. V shed 7 bases and J shed 0 bases, with 9 bases lying between them. The CDR3 DNA follows: TGCAGCGCCGGACGGATGAACACTGAAGCTTTCTTT. Its protein is CSAGRMNTEAFF.

The chain couples TRBV6-1 to TRBJ2-5; tentatively, D is TRBD1 or TRBD2 (7 bases each). The CDR3 contains 17 residues. Per the germline V gene, CDR1 is MNHNS and CDR2 is SASEGT. V lost 5 bases to trimming and J lost 5 bases, with 24 bases between them. The CDR3 sequence: CASSTLEDRWGGETQYF. The CDR3 coding sequence is TGTGCCAGCAGTACCCTAGAGGACAGGTGGGGAGGGGAGACCCAGTACTTC.

This chain links TRBV12-3 or TRBV12-4 with TRBJ1-2; no firm D call. V shed 2 bases and J shed 2 bases, with 6 bases lying between them. The CDR3 has 13 residues. The CDR3 DNA is TGTGCCAGCAGTTTAAGGCAGAACTATGGCTACACCTTC. This codes for CASSLRQNYGYTF.

This rearrangement joins TRBV12-3 or TRBV12-4 to TRBJ2-5; D unresolved. Trimming took off 6 bases at V and 1 base at J, with 12 bases between the two ends. The CDR3 loop spans 14 amino acids. The CDR3 DNA reads TGTGCCAGCAGCTTTCGACACCTCCAAGAGACCCAGTACTTC. It encodes CASSFRHLQETQYF.

This clonotype was seen more than once but under ten times. The rearrangement uses TRBV3-1 and TRBJ2-3; no reliable D call. V dropped 4 bases and J dropped 6 bases, with 11 bases sitting between them. Per the germline V gene, CDR1 is LGHDT and CDR2 is YNNKEL (reference sequence). This CDR3 is built from 13 residues. This CDR3 reads CASSRGFLDTQYF. The DNA for the CDR3 is TGTGCCAGCAGCCGCGGATTTTTGGATACGCAGTATTTT.

This clonotype has only a few counts. The chain employs TRBV5-6 and TRBJ2-1; possible D gene TRBD2, 5 bases. The CDR3 consists of 13 residues. V was cut by 5 bases and J by 8 bases, with 14 bases left in between. The germline V gene encodes CDR1 SGHDT and CDR2 YYEEEE. The CDR3 sequence is CASSLTRKDEQFF. CDR3 sequence (DNA): TGTGCCAGCAGTCTAACTAGGAAGGATGAGCAGTTCTTC.

The chain uses TRBV27 and TRBJ2-7, with D maybe TRBD2 (5 bases). Between the trimmed V and J ends, which lost 6 bases and 1 base, there was a span of 10 bases. The CDR3 contains 13 residues. The V gene's germline CDR1 is MNHEY and CDR2 SMNVEV (reference sequence). As DNA, the CDR3 is TGTGCCAGCAGACCCGGGATTTCCTACGAGCAGTACTTC. Residues: CASRPGISYEQYF.

The J gene is TRBJ2-7, the V gene TRBV29-1; D may match TRBD1 or TRBD2 (5 bases each). With 3 bases removed from V and 0 bases from J, the gap between germline ends came to 9 bases. This CDR3 region has 13 residues. Germline CDR1 reads SQVTM; CDR2 reads ANQGSEA. CDR3 sequence reads: CSVDPGSSYEQYF. The CDR3 DNA reads TGCAGCGTTGACCCAGGGAGCTCCTACGAGCAGTACTTC.

The chain has TRBV5-1 and TRBJ1-2, with 8 bases fitting TRBD1. Trimming cost V 5 bases and J 7 bases; bases outside gene matches: 7. CDR1 and CDR2 from the germline V gene are SGHRS and YFSETQ. This CDR3 has 13 amino acids. CDR3 in amino acids: CASRAVTGAGYTF. The CDR3 nucleotides read TGCGCCAGCAGGGCGGTGACAGGGGCTGGCTACACCTTC.

This sequence joins TRBV11-2 and TRBJ2-1; TRBD2 aligns across 7 bases. V gave up 1 base and J gave up 5 bases; unmatched junction bases: 14. Germline-derived CDR1 and CDR2 are SGHAT and FQNNGV. The CDR3 runs to 18 residues. CDR3 in DNA: TGTGCCAGCAGCTTAGTGGGGCGGGAGCCATCCTATCACAATGAGCAGTTCTTC. Encoded protein: CASSLVGREPSYHNEQFF.

Here the CDR3 reads CSVRQASTDTQYF. The CDR3 nucleotides are TGCAGCGTTCGGCAGGCCAGCACAGATACGCAGTATTTT. The chain couples TRBV29-1 to TRBJ2-3; D gene unclear. Trimming left V 5 bases short and J 0 bases short, with 9 bases between. CDR3 length: 13 residues. Germline V lookup: CDR1 SQVTM, CDR2 ANQGSEA.